The 10 T cell receptor beta chains reported below all come from one sample, sequenced in a study of T cells of healthy individuals. One entry per CDR3 protein results from TCRdb running MiXCR on the 5' RACE reads. The sample includes tens of thousands of distinct CDR3 sequences, around 15% of them seen just once. The source of these receptors is a human donor in good health.

V and J are TRBV12-3 or TRBV12-4 and TRBJ1-4; possibly TRBD1 for D (6 bases). This CDR3 contains 14 residues. V was trimmed by 6 bases and J by 3 bases, leaving 11 bases between them. The CDR3: CASSQGGPNEKLFF. As DNA, the CDR3 is TGTGCCAGCAGCCAAGGGGGTCCTAATGAAAAACTGTTTTTT.

The chain carries TRBV18 and TRBJ1-2; no reliable D call. This CDR3 has 13 residues. Germline V CDR1 and CDR2: KGHSH, LQKENI. V was trimmed by 2 bases and J by 5 bases, leaving 9 bases between them. The CDR3 loop is CASSPGRAYGYTF. The DNA for the CDR3 is TGTGCCAGCTCACCAGGGAGGGCGTATGGCTACACCTTC.

In this sample, this clonotype turned up many times. The chain couples TRBV5-1 to TRBJ2-3; 7 nucleotides match TRBD2. CDR1 and CDR2 (germline): SGHRS, YFSETQ. J gave up 5 bases and V 4 bases, and 16 bases lay outside the gene matches. The CDR3 spans 17 residues. The CDR3 sequence: CASSITSVTRTGDTQYF. CDR3 bases: TGCGCCAGCAGCATTACTAGCGTAACACGCACGGGAGATACGCAGTATTTT.

This sequence joins TRBV5-5 and TRBJ2-2, with D possibly matching TRBD1 (6 bases). The CDR3 extends over 16 amino acids. The ends were cut back, 4 bases at V and 4 bases at J, with 17 bases in the middle. Germline V gives CDR1 SGHKS, CDR2 YYEKEE (reference sequence). The CDR3 spells CASSNLQGKGTGELFF. The CDR3 DNA is TGTGCCAGCAGCAATCTACAGGGAAAGGGCACCGGGGAGCTGTTTTTT.

This clonotype was seen at least ten times. The V call is TRBV29-1, the J call TRBJ2-2; TRBD1 aligns across 9 bases. Germline-derived CDR1 and CDR2 are SQVTM and ANQGSEA. This CDR3 contains 16 residues. After removal of 1 base from V and 6 bases from J, the junction contained 9 bases not matched to a gene. The CDR3 nucleotides read TGCAGCGTTGAAGGGGGCAACAGGGGGCTACCCGGGGAGCTGTTTTTT. Residues: CSVEGGNRGLPGELFF.

This clonotype has just a few counts. V usage is TRBV28 and J usage is TRBJ1-4; TRBD1 might be the D (6 bases). The CDR3 extends over 15 amino acids. V was pared by 5 bases and J by 5 bases, with 15 bases between. Germline V CDR1 and CDR2: MDHEN, SYDVKM. CDR3 protein: CASSLSQGRNEKLFF. In nucleotides, the CDR3 is TGTGCCAGCAGTCTCTCACAGGGAAGGAATGAAAAACTGTTTTTT.

Ten or more counts support this clonotype. This chain uses TRBV27 with TRBJ1-1; D call uncertain. Germline lookup yields CDR1 MNHEY and CDR2 SMNVEV (reference sequence). V lost 0 bases, J lost 0 bases, and 5 bases lay in between. The CDR3 totals 14 residues. CDR3 bases: TGTGCCAGCAGTTTATCAGGGATGAACACTGAAGCTTTCTTT. This encodes CASSLSGMNTEAFF.

V usage is TRBV5-4 and J usage is TRBJ2-7; TRBD2 matches 12 bases. With 3 bases clipped from V and 3 bases from J, the junction kept 4 bases outside the gene matches. Germline lookup yields CDR1 SGHNT and CDR2 YYREEE (reference sequence). The CDR3 runs to 15 residues. CDR3 in amino acids: CASSSKTSGGYEQYF. For the CDR3, the DNA is TGTGCCAGCAGCTCGAAGACTAGCGGGGGCTACGAGCAGTACTTC.

This clonotype was counted at least ten times. The V and J genes are TRBV20-1 and TRBJ2-7, with 12 bases identical to TRBD2. The germline gives CDR1 DFQATT, CDR2 SNEGSKA (reference sequence). The CDR3 is 14 amino acids. J was trimmed by 2 bases and V by 6 bases; bases with no gene match: 5. CDR3 protein: CSAEGLAGTYEQYF. The DNA for the CDR3 is TGCAGTGCAGAAGGACTAGCGGGGACCTACGAGCAGTACTTC.

This clonotype was recorded at least ten times. J is TRBJ2-7 and V is TRBV7-2; 7 bases align to TRBD1. The CDR3 length is 13 residues. Germline loops: CDR1 SGHTA, CDR2 FQGNSA. V lost 5 bases, J lost 6 bases, and 7 bases stayed unmatched. For the CDR3, the DNA is TGTGCCAGCAGCGGGAAGACAGGGTTCGAGCAGTACTTC. Its protein is CASSGKTGFEQYF.